This T cell receptor (beta chain) was recorded in a study of blood T cell repertoires in COVID-19. This CDR3 has 14 amino acids. The germline V gene has CDR1 LGHNA and CDR2 YNFKEQ. J lost 5 bases, V lost 2 bases, and 3 bases had no gene match. Sequenced by immunoSEQ multiplex PCR; TCRdb stores in-frame clones only, minus some. The profile shows about 230,000 clones, 75% to 85% of them singletons. The genes are TRBV4-2 and TRBJ2-1; TRBD2 aligns across 7 bases. The specimen sequenced was peripheral blood. This receptor was obtained from a woman aged 45-65 years with acute or convalescent COVID-19. The CDR3 sequence is CASSQWGGDNEQFF. The CDR3 coding sequence is TGTGCCAGCAGCCAATGGGGGGGGGACAATGAGCAGTTCTTC.